Listed here are 2 T cell receptor beta chains from one sample, sequenced in a study of blood T cells in healthy people across ages. A second PCR of 7 to 11 cycles used a sample-barcoded 5' primer and a J-beta primer mix. TCRdb called the 5' RACE reads again in MiXCR, with one record for every CDR3 protein. The sample includes just under 750,000 distinct CDR3 sequences, about a fifth of them seen just once. Sample: blood. The receptors shown here come from a man in his sixties or seventies in good health.

This clonotype was counted a few times. The gene calls are TRBV29-1 and TRBJ2-3; D unclear. Per germline, CDR1 SQVTM and CDR2 ANQGSEA. The CDR3 length is 15 residues. Trimming left V 3 bases short and J 2 bases short, with 15 bases between. The CDR3 spells CSVDYSHENTDTQYF. As DNA, the CDR3 is TGCAGCGTTGATTATTCACATGAGAACACAGATACGCAGTATTTT.

The rearrangement joins TRBV7-3 to TRBJ1-5; a possible D gene is TRBD1 (5 bases). The V gene's germline CDR1 is SGHTA and CDR2 FQGTGA. V shed 1 base and J shed 3 bases, with 7 bases lying between them. The length of the CDR3 is 14 residues. CDR3 nucleotide sequence: TGTGCCAGCAGCTTAAAGGGGAACAATCAGCCCCAGCATTTT. Encoded protein: CASSLKGNNQPQHF. The whole variable domain, filled in from reference TRBV7-3 and TRBJ1-5, reads GAGVSQTPSNKVTEKGKYVELRCDPISGHTALYWYRQSLGQGPEFLIYFQGTGAADDSGLPNDRFFAVRPEGSVSTLKIQRTERGDSAVYLCASSLKGNNQPQHFGDGTRLSIL.